Described below is a single T cell receptor (beta chain) sequence and its context. This clonotype was observed a handful of times. Its antigen remains unidentified. Nothing much larger sits one base from this clone, and base qualities are not available. Receptor libraries were prepared by 5' RACE. Reads for this sample came from a NextSeq 500. The TCR library protocol attached a unique molecular identifier to each TCR cDNA molecule to allow correction of PCR and sequencing errors. The source study handled its data this way. TCR identification, UMI-based error correction and CDR3 extraction were all carried out with Decombinator tools. TCRs above a frequency of 2 per 1,000, corresponding to the top 1% of the tumor frequency distribution, were defined as expanded. Each repertoire was subsampled 100 times to 5,000 TCRs, after which Renyi diversity was computed with the R vegan package. CDR3 similarity networks were built from amino acid triplet string-kernel similarity, with CDR3s being connected when pairwise similarity was above 0.82. TCRdb reprocessing: public reads trimmed at Q25 with fastp, clones called with MiXCR, in-frame beta chains kept. Entries that share a CDR3 protein sequence are merged under the most common genes and DNA. The V and J calls come from TCRdb's annotation, not from the publication. The sample table holds 35,000 to 55,000 distinct CDR3 sequences, of which approximately 15% were seen once. Jointly, the top ten make up about 57% of the sample.

From the cysteine up to the phenylalanine, the CDR3 has a length of 15 residues. Kept here is only the CDR3 DNA, which spans 45 bases and is read in frame from base 1. The germline V gene yields SGHDT for CDR1 and YYEEEE for CDR2. The V end loses 3 bases and the J end loses 5 bases, and a stretch of 15 bases separates them. The meaning of the sample's time point label: sample taken at primary tumor resection. The donors were 65 to 85 patients from the lung TRACERx cohort who had early-stage, untreated non-small cell lung cancer. TCR sequencing used whole RNA extracted from tumor and nontumor lung tissue, or from cryopreserved PBMC samples, without cell sorting. Only patients with enough RNA available from two or more tumor regions were chosen for TCR sequencing. This specimen comes from a study of spatial heterogeneity in lung cancer (dated by TCRdb to the late 2010s). In terms of the full investigation: Beta-chain transcripts were consistently detected in greater numbers than alpha-chain transcripts, which likely reflects a higher abundance of beta-chain transcripts. In non-small cell lung cancer, the study quantitatively compared TCR alpha and beta repertoires across several tumor regions, matched nontumor lung, and blood. Both alpha and beta chains were TCR-sequenced in approximately 200 tumor regions, under 85 matched nontumor lung samples and 55 to 60 PBMC samples obtained at surgery. In the raw uncorrected reads, each unique combination of TCR and UMI appeared more than ten times on average. TCR repertoire features were related to nonsynonymous mutation counts determined by whole-exome sequencing of tumor tissue.

Results the study describes overall, beyond this receptor: Confirming at a functional level the hypothesis that regional TCRs recognize regional mutations was considered to require additional single-cell paired TCR alpha and beta sequencing. Ubiquitous expanded tumor TCRs showed up in blood more often at tumor resection than at routine follow-up.

The material was PBMCs, obtained at surgery. The V and J genes are TRBV5-6 and TRBJ2-1; D gene: possibly TRBD2, on 6 matching bases. This TCR derives from a male donor with early-stage non-small cell lung cancer. The nucleotides read TGTGCCAGCAGCTGGGGGGTTAAAGAAAACAATGAGCAGTTCTTC. This encodes CASSWGVKENNEQFF. Here the CDR3 is joined to the reference TRBV5-6 and TRBJ2-1 genes, and the full variable domain is: DAGVTQSPTHLIKTRGQQVTLRCSPKSGHDTVSWYQQALGQGPQFIFQYYEEEERQRGNFPDRFSGHQFPNYSSELNVNALLLGDSALYLCASSWGVKENNEQFFGPGTRLTVL.